This T cell receptor (beta chain) is drawn from a study of blood T cell repertoires in COVID-19. Study at large: PBMCs, B-cell-depleted T cells, or T cells provided the cDNA or gDNA that made up the material.

This CDR3 is built from 14 residues. Germline V lookup: CDR1 MDHEN, CDR2 SYDVKM. Trimming left V 7 bases short and J 0 bases short, with 13 bases between. Participants reported their clinical history, and cohort assignment relied on those reports. Per the study methods: Nucleated cell counts were estimated from reference gene primer amplification. Profiled with immunoSEQ multiplex PCR; TCRdb holds only in-frame clones, not every one. V, J and clone size were drawn from that table, and D and trimming were deduced from the DNA. The sample records approximately 200,000 clones, roughly 80% being singletons.

The origin of this receptor is a man between 40 and 49 years old who had recovered from COVID-19. This chain uses TRBV28 with TRBJ2-7; D unresolved. Input material: PBMCs or T cells enriched from blood (not recorded which). The CDR3 DNA is TGTGCCAGCAATACGCAACGGAGCTCCTACGAGCAGTACTTC. This sequence encodes CASNTQRSSYEQYF.